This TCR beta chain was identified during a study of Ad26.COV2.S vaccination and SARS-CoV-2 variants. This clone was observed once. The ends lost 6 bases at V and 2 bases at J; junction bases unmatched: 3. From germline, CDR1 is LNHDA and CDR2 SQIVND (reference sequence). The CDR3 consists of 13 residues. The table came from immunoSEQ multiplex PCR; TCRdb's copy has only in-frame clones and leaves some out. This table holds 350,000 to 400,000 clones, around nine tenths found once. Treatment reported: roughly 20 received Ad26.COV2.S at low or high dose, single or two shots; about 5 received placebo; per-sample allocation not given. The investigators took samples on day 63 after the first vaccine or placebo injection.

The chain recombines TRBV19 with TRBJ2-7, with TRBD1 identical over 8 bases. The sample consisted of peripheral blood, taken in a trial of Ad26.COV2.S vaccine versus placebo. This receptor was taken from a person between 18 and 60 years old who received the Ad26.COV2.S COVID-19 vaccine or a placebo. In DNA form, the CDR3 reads TGTGCCAGTAGCCGGGACAGGACCTACGAGCAGTACTTC. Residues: CASSRDRTYEQYF. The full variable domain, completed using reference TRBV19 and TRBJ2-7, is DGGITQSPKYLFRKEGQNVTLSCEQNLNHDAMYWYRQDPGQGLRLIYYSQIVNDFQKGDIAEGYSVSREKKESFPLTVTSAQKNPTAFYLCASSRDRTYEQYFGPGTRLTVT.